This note documents a single T cell receptor (beta chain) sequence. The CDR3 runs 15 residues. Germline assignment: CDR1 SEHNR and CDR2 FQNEAQ (reference sequence). Trimming shortened V by 3 bases and J by 1 base, and 13 bases separated the two germline ends. This specimen comes from a study of regulatory T cells in long-lasting Graves disease. Researchers made TCR beta libraries by using iRepertoire HTBI primers and running Arm-PCR on CDR3 regions. In the authors' workflow: Sequenced samples collectively carried around 60 TRBV and approximately 15 TRBJ segments. TCRdb re-derived calls from the multiplex PCR reads in MiXCR, one entry per CDR3 protein. The authors' filters were not applied to this entry. The data show around 460,000 distinct CDR3 sequences, about 22% seen once. Time point reported: persistent/refractory GD, antithyroid drugs over 5 years with positive TRAb. PBMCs were the source of the RNA used for TCR sequencing.

Sequencing used peripheral blood mononuclear cells (PBMCs), obtained when the disease was refractory, from a patient treated with antithyroid drugs. The receptor comes from a female donor with Graves disease. The V gene is TRBV7-9, the J gene TRBJ2-7; the D gene could be TRBD1 or TRBD2 (6 bases each). In DNA, the CDR3 is TGTGCCAGCAGCTTTAGGGGGGCCCCTTCCTACGAGCAGTACTTC. Its translation: CASSFRGAPSYEQYF.